This T cell receptor (beta chain) was sequenced in a study of T cells after yellow fever vaccination. Template switching with 5'RACE generated the TCR cDNA and added a universal primer site and UMIs. TCRdb called the 5' RACE reads again in MiXCR, with one record for every CDR3 protein. The table records roughly 28,000 distinct CDR3 sequences, roughly 4.7% of them present only once. Findings and limits, study-wide: Post-booster repertoires contained most primary-vaccination clones again (96% CD4, about 88% CD8).

CDR3 length: 12 amino acids. V lost 3 bases, J lost 1 base, and 6 bases lay in between. CDR1 and CDR2 from the germline V gene are SQVTM and ANQGSEA. This clonotype was observed at least ten times. This sequence was found in a young man who received the YFV17D yellow fever vaccine. V usage is TRBV29-1 and J usage is TRBJ2-5; no definite D call. Sequencing was performed on PBMCs, either bulk or a sorted T-cell subset (CD4+, CD8+, memory, or dextramer-sorted; not recorded which), taken on the day of the yellow fever booster vaccination. The CDR3 loop reads CSVEGLQETQYF. In nucleotides, the CDR3 is TGCAGCGTTGAGGGTCTCCAAGAGACCCAGTACTTC.